This T cell receptor beta chain was obtained from a study of graft-versus-host responses after intestinal transplantation. About the study: Recipients uniformly received anti-thymocyte globulin induction, followed by tacrolimus and steroids for approximately 3 years. Study-level findings and limits: Recipient-marrow GvH clones were detected, some having first appeared in ileum or blood. Graft-donor T cell macrochimerism in patients accompanied high graft-versus-host to host-versus-graft clonal ratios in allografts.

The germline V gene encodes CDR1 SGDLS and CDR2 YYNGEE. This CDR3 spans 14 amino acids. With 0 bases removed from V and 5 bases from J, the gap between germline ends came to 11 bases. The data were produced by immunoSEQ multiplex PCR, yet TCRdb's version contains in-frame clones alone and is incomplete. The data contain around 26,000 clones, around 80% of them seen just once; the ten biggest clones take up over 0.75%. Details on this clone: Antigen specificity is unknown. This same CDR3 is encoded by further DNA sequences in the sample.

The TCR sequence derives from a human donor who was the organ donor for an intestinal transplant. This chain uses TRBV9 with TRBJ2-5; TRBD2 might be the D (6 bases). The source was unstimulated CD8+ T cells sorted from spleen or lymph node cells, collected before transplant. The chain's CDR3 is CASSVGGLRETQYF. For the CDR3, the DNA is TGTGCCAGCAGCGTAGGGGGACTTAGGGAGACCCAGTACTTC. Looking up the rest from reference TRBV9 and TRBJ2-5 gives the full variable domain: DSGVTQTPKHLITATGQRVTLRCSPRSGDLSVYWYQQSLDQGLQFLIQYYNGEERAKGNILERFSAQQFPDLHSELNLSSLELGDSALYFCASSVGGLRETQYFGPGTRLLVL.